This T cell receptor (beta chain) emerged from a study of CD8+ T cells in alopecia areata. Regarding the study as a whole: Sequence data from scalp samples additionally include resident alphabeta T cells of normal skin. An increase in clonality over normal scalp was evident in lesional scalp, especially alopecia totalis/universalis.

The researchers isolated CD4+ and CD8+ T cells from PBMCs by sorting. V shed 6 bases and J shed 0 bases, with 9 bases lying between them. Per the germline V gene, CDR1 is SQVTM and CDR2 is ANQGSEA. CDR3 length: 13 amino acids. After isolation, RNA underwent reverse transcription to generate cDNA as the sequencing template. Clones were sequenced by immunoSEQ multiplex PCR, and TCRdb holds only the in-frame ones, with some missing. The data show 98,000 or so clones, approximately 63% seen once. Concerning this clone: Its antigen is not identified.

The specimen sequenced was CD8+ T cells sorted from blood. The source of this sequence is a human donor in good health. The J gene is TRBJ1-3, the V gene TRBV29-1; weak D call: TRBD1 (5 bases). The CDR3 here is CSVRDPSGNTIYF. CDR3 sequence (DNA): TGCAGCGTCCGGGACCCCTCTGGAAACACCATATATTTT.